The T cell receptor beta chain under discussion was sequenced for a study of T cell responses to AZD1222 COVID-19 vaccine. Study observations and caveats: Repertoire sampling happened only post peak T cell response.

The assay was immunoSEQ multiplex PCR, and TCRdb's table has in-frame clones only and misses some. The top ten hold less than 25% of the sample, which has around 99,000 clones, under 95% seen once. In the case of this clone: Its specificity is unknown.

This receptor was taken from an adult in good health. This sample comprised peripheral blood, obtained on day 0 of AZD1222 vaccination.

Written as DNA, the CDR3 is TGTGCCAGCAGGAGACTCGACAGGGGCCATCAGCCCCAGCATTTT. It is translated as CASRRLDRGHQPQHF. This chain links TRBV27 with TRBJ1-5; 8 bases map to TRBD1. J was trimmed by 5 bases and V by 6 bases; bases with no gene match: 9. Germline values: CDR1 MNHEY, CDR2 SMNVEV (reference sequence). CDR3 length equals 15 residues.